The 31 T cell receptor beta chains presented below share a single source sample, sequenced in a study of T cells in Graves' hyperthyroidism and ophthalmopathy. Researchers took RNA transcripts and amplified the TCR beta CDR3 regions from them. The TCR CDR3 was amplified in a first-round RT-PCR using the HTBI primer set. One entry per CDR3 protein, called by TCRdb with MiXCR from the multiplex PCR reads. The table lists around 600,000 distinct CDR3 sequences, about a sixth of them singletons, with 2.5% to 4% in the top ten. What was sequenced was blood. Receptors were obtained from a woman in her 40s with Graves' ophthalmopathy.

This clonotype has a count of ten or more. The chain is built from TRBV12-3 or TRBV12-4 and TRBJ2-5, with 10 bases fitting TRBD2. J lost 5 bases, V lost 2 bases, and 8 bases had no gene match. CDR3 length: 16 amino acids. The CDR3 coding sequence is TGTGCCAGCAGTTTATCGAGCGGGGGGGCCGAGGAGACCCAGTACTTC. Protein product: CASSLSSGGAEETQYF.

V gene TRBV20-1 combines with J gene TRBJ1-1, with D unclear. CDR3 length: 13 amino acids. Germline-derived CDR1 and CDR2 are DFQATT and SNEGSKA (reference sequence). Trimming pared 6 bases from V and 1 base from J, leaving 12 bases between. This chain's CDR3 is CSAPTARNTEAFF. For the CDR3, the DNA is TGCAGTGCCCCGACTGCTAGGAACACTGAAGCTTTCTTT.

In regard to this clonotype: A much larger clone is a single base away; this may be a read error. The rearrangement links TRBV28 to TRBJ1-2, with D tentatively TRBD1 (5 bases). The CDR3 length is 17 residues. In germline, CDR1 is MDHEN, CDR2 SYDVKM. The chain's CDR3 is CASSTTLGHSDFYSYTF. The CDR3 DNA reads TGTGCCAGCAGTACTACCTTGGGGCACTCGGATTTCTATAGCTACACCTTC.

This rearrangement joins TRBV20-1 to TRBJ1-5, with D uncertain. Trimming cost V 5 bases and J 3 bases, with 14 bases left between them. The CDR3 loop spans 14 amino acids. The germline CDR1 and CDR2 sequences are DFQATT and SNEGSKA (reference sequence). For the CDR3, the DNA is TGCAGTGCTTTAAGTGGGCTCAACAATCAGCCCCAGCATTTT. It specifies CSALSGLNNQPQHF.

This clonotype was counted at least ten times. This sequence joins TRBV28 and TRBJ2-7, with a tentative D call TRBD2 (5 bases). Looked up from germline, CDR1 is MDHEN and CDR2 is SYDVKM. This CDR3 contains 15 residues. Trimming removed 2 bases from V and 7 bases from J, with 18 bases in between. The CDR3 coding sequence is TGTGCCAGCAGTTTAGGGGTTGGCCGCTCGGGGGAGCAGTACTTC. Amino acid sequence: CASSLGVGRSGEQYF.

The V call is TRBV27, the J call TRBJ1-2, with D unresolved. The germline gives CDR1 MNHEY, CDR2 SMNVEV (reference sequence). V lost 3 bases to trimming and J lost 0 bases, with 11 bases between them. This CDR3 is 15 amino acids long. CDR3 sequence: CASSFSSEANYGYTF. DNA of the CDR3: TGTGCCAGCAGTTTTTCATCCGAAGCTAACTATGGCTACACCTTC.

As to this clonotype: A much more abundant neighbour one base away suggests this may be a read error. The chain is built from TRBV2 and TRBJ2-1; D not certain. Germline lookup yields CDR1 SNHLY and CDR2 FYNNEI. The CDR3 is 15 amino acids. V was cut by 4 bases and J by 9 bases, with 19 bases left in between. CDR3 nucleotides: TGTGCCAGCAGTGGAGTGCGAGGCGGAAACAGTGAGCAGTTCTTC. As protein: CASSGVRGGNSEQFF. Full variable domain (outside the CDR3, taken from reference TRBV2 and TRBJ2-1): EPEVTQTPSHQVTQMGQEVILRCVPISNHLYFYWYRQILGQKVEFLVSFYNNEISEKSEIFDDQFSVERPDGSNFTLKIRSTKLEDSAMYFCASSGVRGGNSEQFFGPGTRLTVL.

The chain uses TRBV5-8 and TRBJ2-1; D gene uncertain. CDR3 length equals 11 residues. Looked up from germline, CDR1 is SGHTS and CDR2 is YDEGEE. Trimming shortened V by 2 bases and J by 9 bases, and 6 bases separated the two germline ends. The CDR3 nucleotides are TGTGCCAGCAGCTTCGGGTTTGAGCAGTTCTTC. Residues: CASSFGFEQFF. Using reference TRBV5-8 and TRBJ2-1 for the parts outside the CDR3, the full variable domain is EAGVTQSPTHLIKTRGQQATLRCSPISGHTSVYWYQQALGLGLQFLLWYDEGEERNRGNFPPRFSGRQFPNYSSELNVNALELEDSALYLCASSFGFEQFFGPGTRLTVL.

The chain is built from TRBV24-1 and TRBJ1-5; a weak D match, TRBD1 (6 bases). In germline, CDR1 is KGHDR, CDR2 SFDVKD. Trimming pared 9 bases from V and 5 bases from J, leaving 13 bases between. This CDR3 is 13 amino acids long. The chain's CDR3 is CATSQGGDQPQHF. The CDR3, as DNA: TGTGCCACCTCACAGGGAGGGGATCAGCCCCAGCATTTT.

This clonotype turned up a few times. The chain uses TRBV19 and TRBJ2-1, with TRBD2 matching over 8 bases. There are 14 residues in the CDR3. V was clipped by 4 bases and J by 7 bases; unmatched bases: 6. The V gene's germline CDR1 is LNHDA and CDR2 SQIVND (reference sequence). CDR3 amino acids: CASSRTSLANEQFF. The CDR3 DNA follows: TGTGCCAGTAGTAGGACTAGCTTAGCGAATGAGCAGTTCTTC.

This clonotype appeared many times. V is TRBV12-3 or TRBV12-4 and J is TRBJ2-1; D gene unclear. The CDR3 has 13 residues. Deletions cut 6 bases from V and 9 bases from J, with 15 bases between. CDR3: CASSFGPRLEQFF. The CDR3, as DNA: TGTGCCAGCAGCTTCGGACCCCGACTTGAGCAGTTCTTC.

The CDR3: CASSQTPSTYSSYNEQFF. CDR3 DNA sequence: TGTGCCAGCAGCCAGACCCCGTCGACCTACAGCTCCTACAATGAGCAGTTCTTC. This chain uses TRBV6-1 with TRBJ2-1, with D uncertain. Germline V gene lookup returns CDR1 MNHNS and CDR2 SASEGT. The CDR3 is made up of 18 amino acids. V lost 6 bases and J lost 0, with 21 bases in between.

Ten or more counts support this clonotype. The chain recombines TRBV6-2 or TRBV6-3 with TRBJ2-1, with TRBD1 identical over 8 bases. CDR1 MNHEY and CDR2 SVGEGT come from the germline V gene. The CDR3 consists of 14 residues. Trimming cost V 6 bases and J 1 base; bases outside gene matches: 2. CDR3 DNA: TGTGCCAGCAGGGACAGGGAGTCCTACAATGAGCAGTTCTTC. This codes for CASRDRESYNEQFF.

This clonotype appeared a few times. CDR3 residues: CASSSPGSLWNTEAFF. CDR3 nucleotide sequence: TGTGCCAGCAGCTCTCCCGGAAGTCTCTGGAACACTGAAGCTTTCTTT. J is TRBJ1-1 and V is TRBV7-2, with D hard to call. V was trimmed by 4 bases and J by 1 base, leaving 16 bases between them. Germline-derived CDR1 and CDR2 are SGHTA and FQGNSA. This CDR3 is 16 amino acids long. Drawing the rest from reference TRBV7-2 and TRBJ1-1, the complete variable domain is GAGVSQSPSNKVTEKGKDVELRCDPISGHTALYWYRQSLGQGLEFLIYFQGNSAPDKSGLPSDRFSAERTGGSVSTLTIQRTQQEDSAVYLCASSSPGSLWNTEAFFGQGTRLTVV.

There are many counts of this clonotype. The genes are TRBV2 and TRBJ1-2, with 7 bases lining up with TRBD1. The germline V gene has CDR1 SNHLY and CDR2 FYNNEI. Trimming removed 8 bases from V and 4 bases from J; junction bases left unmatched: 7. CDR3 length: 13 residues. This chain's CDR3 is CASGDSGIYGYTF. The DNA of the CDR3 is TGTGCCAGCGGGGACAGCGGGATCTATGGCTACACCTTC. Variable domain in full (rest from reference TRBV2 and TRBJ1-2): EPEVTQTPSHQVTQMGQEVILRCVPISNHLYFYWYRQILGQKVEFLVSFYNNEISEKSEIFDDQFSVERPDGSNFTLKIRSTKLEDSAMYFCASGDSGIYGYTFGSGTRLTVV.

This clonotype was found many times. The chain joins TRBV7-9 to TRBJ2-7, with 7 positions matching TRBD1. The V segment lost 3 bases and the J segment 2 bases; nucleotides outside the gene matches: 4. The CDR3 loop spans 14 amino acids. CDR1 SEHNR and CDR2 FQNEAQ come from the germline V gene (reference sequence). CDR3 sequence reads: CASSFRQGPYEQYF. CDR3 DNA sequence: TGTGCCAGCAGCTTCCGACAGGGACCCTACGAGCAGTACTTC.

J is TRBJ2-5 and V is TRBV7-8; 10 bases align to TRBD1. There are 15 residues in the CDR3. Germline V gives CDR1 SGHVS, CDR2 FQNEAQ. The V and J ends lost 5 bases and 5 bases, in that order; junction bases with no gene match: 8. CDR3 nucleotide sequence: TGTGCCAGCAGCCTCGGGACAGGGGTGACGGAGACCCAGTACTTC. It yields the protein CASSLGTGVTETQYF.

This clonotype was found a few times. This chain connects TRBV6-1 to TRBJ1-5; 7 bases line up with TRBD1. After removal of 7 bases from V and 3 bases from J, the junction contained 6 bases not matched to a gene. The CDR3 loop spans 14 amino acids. Germline CDR1 is MNHNS and CDR2 is SASEGT. Written as DNA, the CDR3 is TGTGCCAGCACGACGACAGGGTCCAATCAGCCCCAGCATTTT. As protein: CASTTTGSNQPQHF.

This clonotype turned up a few times. The rearrangement joins TRBV29-1 to TRBJ2-5; D gene ambiguous. Germline CDR1 and CDR2: SQVTM and ANQGSEA. The CDR3 covers 21 residues. The DNA for the CDR3 is TGCAGAGGTGATACACGAGTTGATTTTCTGGTGCCTCGTGGGAACCAAGAGACCCAGTACTTC. Translated: CRGDTRVDFLVPRGNQETQYF.

This clonotype showed up many times. The V gene is TRBV28, the J gene TRBJ2-5; D is ambiguous. Germline V gene lookup returns CDR1 MDHEN and CDR2 SYDVKM. Trimming pared 2 bases from V and 1 base from J, leaving 14 bases between. The CDR3 runs 16 residues. The CDR3 DNA reads as TGTGCCAGCAGTTTAGGTAGCAGAACCTTCCAAGAGACCCAGTACTTC. Encoded protein: CASSLGSRTFQETQYF.

This clonotype has at least ten counts. The chain joins TRBV5-1 to TRBJ2-1, with D possibly TRBD2 on 6 matching bases. This CDR3 contains 15 residues. V lost 2 bases and J 1 base, leaving 10 bases between the germline ends. Germline V gene lookup returns CDR1 SGHRS and CDR2 YFSETQ. Here the CDR3 DNA reads TGCGCCAGCAGCTTCGATGGGACTTCCTACAATGAGCAGTTCTTC. Its translation: CASSFDGTSYNEQFF.

V usage is TRBV18 and J usage is TRBJ2-7; TRBD1 is a possible D gene (6 bases). The germline V gene encodes CDR1 KGHSH and CDR2 LQKENI. The CDR3 is 14 amino acids. With 4 bases removed from V and 3 bases from J, the gap between germline ends came to 13 bases. The CDR3 nucleotides are TGTGCCAGCTCACGGTTTGGGGGCATCTACGAGCAGTACTTC. Its protein is CASSRFGGIYEQYF. Full variable domain (remainder filled in from reference TRBV18 and TRBJ2-7): NAGVMQNPRHLVRRRGQEARLRCSPMKGHSHVYWYRQLPEEGLKFMVYLQKENIIDESGMPKERFSAEFPKEGPSILRIQQVVRGDSAAYFCASSRFGGIYEQYFGPGTRLTVT.

This clonotype appeared many times. The chain carries TRBV20-1 and TRBJ1-6; 8 bases are shared with TRBD1. Germline V gives CDR1 DFQATT, CDR2 SNEGSKA (reference sequence). V was clipped by 3 bases and J by 8 bases; unmatched bases: 9. This CDR3 has 15 residues. CDR3 nucleotides: TGCAGTGCTAGGCTGGCAGGGGGCGTGTATTCACCCCTCCACTTT. Translated: CSARLAGGVYSPLHF.

This chain uses TRBV29-1 with TRBJ2-3; possible D gene TRBD1, 5 bases. Germline V lookup: CDR1 SQVTM, CDR2 ANQGSEA. Trimming shortened V by 3 bases and J by 4 bases, and 11 bases separated the two germline ends. The CDR3 is 13 residues long. The CDR3 sequence is CSVETQGSDTQYF. The CDR3 DNA reads TGCAGCGTTGAGACTCAGGGTTCAGATACGCAGTATTTT.

The table lists this clonotype with many counts. The chain couples TRBV11-2 to TRBJ1-1; D is perhaps TRBD1 (6 bases). The CDR3 sequence is 18 residues long. V lost 5 bases, J lost 1 base, and 23 bases lay in between. Germline V gene lookup returns CDR1 SGHAT and CDR2 FQNNGV. CDR3 sequence reads: CASSINGVGRGANTEAFF. CDR3 DNA sequence: TGTGCCAGCAGCATTAACGGGGTCGGGAGGGGGGCGAACACTGAAGCTTTCTTT.

This clonotype has a count of ten or more. The chain uses TRBV11-2 and TRBJ2-7; a possible D gene is TRBD1 (6 bases). The V gene's germline CDR1 is SGHAT and CDR2 FQNNGV. The CDR3 is made up of 17 amino acids. The ends were cut back, 8 bases at V and 4 bases at J, with 27 bases in the middle. This CDR3 reads CASGPQGSKGQSYEQYF. Here the CDR3 DNA reads TGTGCCAGCGGACCACAGGGTAGTAAAGGGCAATCTTACGAGCAGTACTTC.

The sample holds many counts of this clonotype. CDR3 nucleotides: TGTGCCAGCAGTTTTCAAGGGACCAGGGATGAGCAGTTCTTC. Amino acid sequence: CASSFQGTRDEQFF. V usage is TRBV27 and J usage is TRBJ2-1, with D possibly being TRBD1 or TRBD2 (5 bases each). Trimming took 3 bases from V and 8 from J, leaving 14 bases between them. This CDR3 spans 14 amino acids. Germline V CDR1 and CDR2: MNHEY, SMNVEV (reference sequence).

The rearrangement joins TRBV18 to TRBJ1-5, with TRBD1 identical over 7 bases. Germline V CDR1 and CDR2: KGHSH, LQKENI. This CDR3 has 15 residues. The trim removed 2 bases at V and 4 bases at J, leaving 5 bases unmatched. The CDR3 DNA reads TGTGCCAGCTCACCAACGGGGACAGCAAATCAGCCCCAGCATTTT. Amino acid sequence: CASSPTGTANQPQHF.

This clonotype was seen only a few times. The gene calls are TRBV20-1 and TRBJ1-2; D not certain. The CDR3 is made up of 11 amino acids. V lost 7 bases to trimming and J lost 8 bases, with 14 bases between them. Per germline, CDR1 DFQATT and CDR2 SNEGSKA (reference sequence). The CDR3 region is CSVPQVWGYTF. Written as DNA, the CDR3 is TGCAGTGTACCTCAAGTGTGGGGCTACACCTTC.

The V and J genes are TRBV7-8 and TRBJ2-2; D uncertain. V shed 1 base and J shed 2 bases, with 8 bases lying between them. The CDR3 runs to 15 residues. The germline gives CDR1 SGHVS, CDR2 FQNEAQ. In DNA form, the CDR3 reads TGTGCCAGCAGCTTAGGTTCACCCAACACCGGGGAGCTGTTTTTT. Translating gives CASSLGSPNTGELFF.

The chain has TRBV3-1 and TRBJ1-3; D is ambiguous. The CDR3 has 17 residues. With 2 bases removed from V and 1 base from J, the gap between germline ends came to 15 bases. The V gene's germline CDR1 is LGHDT and CDR2 YNNKEL (reference sequence). The CDR3 loop reads CASSQRYKTESGNTIYF. The CDR3 coding sequence is TGTGCCAGCAGCCAACGGTACAAAACCGAATCTGGAAACACCATATATTTT.